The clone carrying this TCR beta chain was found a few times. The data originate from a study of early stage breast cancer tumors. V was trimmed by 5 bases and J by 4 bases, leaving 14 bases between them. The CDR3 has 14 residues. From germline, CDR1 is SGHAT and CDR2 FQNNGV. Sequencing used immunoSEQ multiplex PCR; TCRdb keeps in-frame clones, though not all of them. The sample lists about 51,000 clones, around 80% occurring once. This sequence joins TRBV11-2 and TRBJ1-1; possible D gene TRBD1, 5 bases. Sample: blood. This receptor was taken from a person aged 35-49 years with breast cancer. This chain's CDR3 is CASSVQGGITEAFF. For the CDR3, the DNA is TGTGCCAGCAGCGTTCAGGGTGGAATCACTGAAGCTTTCTTT.